The sequence of this T cell receptor (beta chain) was determined in a study of ipilimumab plus nivolumab after autologous stem cell transplantation. Method: immunoSEQ multiplex PCR; TCRdb's copy keeps in-frame clones and lacks some. The profile shows 10,000 to 15,000 clones, around 73% of them singletons. Trimming shortened V by 6 bases and J by 4 bases, and 12 bases separated the two germline ends. Germline V gene data show CDR1 as KGHSH and CDR2 as LQKENI. The CDR3 extends over 13 amino acids. Dosing: nivolumab 3 mg/kg IV, weeks 1, 4, 7, 10, then every two weeks to week 26. The origin of this receptor is a male donor with diffuse large B-cell lymphoma. The sequencing here drew on PBMCs, taken in a trial of ipilimumab plus nivolumab as post-transplant consolidation. The rearrangement uses TRBV18 and TRBJ1-1; D uncertain. Written as DNA, the CDR3 is TGTGCCAGCTCCCGGGTCCTGGGCACTGAAGCTTTCTTT. It specifies CASSRVLGTEAFF.